This T cell receptor (beta chain) originates from a study of beta chain features in type 1 diabetes. Study-wide results and limits: TCRB CDR3s from Type 1 diabetes patients were moderately but significantly shorter in all four CD4+ subsets.

Since all of the isolated RNA was reverse transcribed, expressed TCRB transcripts were what got sequenced. Sequenced by immunoSEQ multiplex PCR; TCRdb stores in-frame clones only, minus some. The sample lists hundreds of thousands of clones, about a tenth occurring once. The CDR3 has 15 residues. From germline, CDR1 is SGDLS and CDR2 YYNGEE. V was clipped by 0 bases and J by 0 bases, with 9 bases between them. Notes on this clone: Its antigen is as yet unknown.

The receptor was isolated from a man aged 25 to 40 with type 1 diabetes. Input material: naive CD4+ T cells from blood. The V and J genes are TRBV9 and TRBJ1-1; D perhaps matches TRBD1 (5 bases). CDR3 coding DNA: TGTGCCAGCAGCGTAGGGGGCCTGCTGAACACTGAAGCTTTCTTT. Translation: CASSVGGLLNTEAFF.